One T cell receptor (beta chain) is described in this entry. What this receptor recognizes is not known. No much larger clone exists at a distance of one base, and base qualities are not known. The donors were healthy, HIV-negative adults with no recently reported acute infections or vaccinations. Every donor was a Caucasian adult residing in Nashville, Tennessee, USA. CD4+ T cells were enriched by magnetic negative selection, after which naive cells were positively selected on CD45RA and the negative fraction was taken as the memory subset. Blood was collected by leukapheresis, and PBMCs were isolated by Ficoll-Histopaque density gradient centrifugation and then cryopreserved in liquid nitrogen vapor phase. Analytical flow cytometry was used to check the purity and quantity of each magnetically sorted T cell population. From each sorted fraction, genomic DNA was isolated and quantified by UV absorbance on a Nanodrop 2000c.

This specimen comes from a study of shared clonotypes between healthy human individuals (dated by TCRdb to between 2020 and 2021). In terms of the full investigation: Three men and a couple of women, aged 18 to 49 years, made up the cohort. Per donor, three plates each were used for CD4 naive and CD4 memory, two for CD8 naive, and one for CD8 memory. Blood TCR repertoires of roughly 5 healthy adults were deeply sequenced to estimate repertoire size and the extent of clonotype sharing between individuals. Per donor, leukapheresis produced somewhere between about 0.9 and 9 billion PBMCs. Different laboratories and diverse techniques were used to prepare libraries and sequence TCR repertoires, to increase sequencing depth and limit assay-specific biases.

TCR CDR3 regions were amplified from genomic DNA by multiplex PCR using the deep immunoSEQ assay. Extracted genomic DNA from each cell subset was distributed evenly across all wells of several immunoSEQ 96-well plates, and each plate was treated as a replicate. For sorted subsets, 200 to 250 ng genomic DNA, equal to approximately 30,000 T cell genomes, was loaded into each replicate PCR. The purified libraries were quantified using a Qubit 3.0 fluorometer, sized with a Bioanalyzer 2100, and then quantified again using the KAPA Library Quantification kit. Every immunoSEQ 96-well plate was sequenced on a separate single-read 150-cycle Illumina NextSeq 550 flow cell. For the original study's pipeline: Because only junctional sequences without quality scores were contained in the immunoSEQ output, filtering matching that applied to full-length reads could not be performed. To assign V/J genes and CDR3, sequences were annotated using PyIR, a Python wrapper for IgBLAST v1.9, with IMGT germline references. Any read was removed if the V/J assignment was weak (E-value above 1e-6), the CDR3 was missing, or the read contained stop codons, out-of-frame junctions, or ambiguous translated residues. V3J clonotypes were defined as sequences sharing an identical inferred V gene, J gene, and CDR3 amino acid sequence. Percentage overlap between repertoires was computed as shared unique clonotypes divided by the size of the smaller repertoire. Three approaches were used to assess repertoire richness: RTK rarefaction, the Chao1 estimator, and Recon v2.1 estimates of unobserved clonotypes. OLGA was used to compute generation probabilities for all TCRbeta clonotypes that the gDNA method yielded from a few donors. Held by TCRdb, this immuneACCESS table contains in-frame sequences only and omits some clones. Under half of the omission traces to an unresolved V gene where checked; the cause of the rest is unknown. Clone size and the V and J calls come from that table; the DNA yielded D and trimming. Within this sample are roughly 2 million clones, with approximately 95% of them counted one time only. The top ten constitute about 0.13% of the sample.

The CDR3 runs 15 amino acids, cysteine and phenylalanine included. Just CDR3 DNA is preserved here, 45 bases in frame from base 1. Looking up the germline V gene yields CDR1 SNHLY and CDR2 FYNNEI. V is shortened by 3 bases, J by 8 bases, and the region joining them spans 16 bases. Summary of the overall study and its limitations: Higher generation probabilities were observed for clonotypes shared by all four sorted-subset donors than for non-shared clonotypes. Larger estimated clonotype richness was generally found for naive subsets than for memory subsets. The genetic and exposure-history diversity represented was limited by the small number of donors. Pairwise subsampling led to the expectation that sequencing depth would affect the degree of clonotype sharing among donors. Approximately 4.8% of naive CD4, 3% to 4% of naive CD8, about 2.4% of memory CD4, and about 0.4% of memory CD8 clonotypes were shared across several donors. Incomplete sequencing was indicated by rarefaction of sorted-subset datasets, despite the large sequencing depth. Only blood was sampled, and tissue TCR repertoires likely differ from those in blood.

The TCR sequence derives from a man younger than 35 in good health. Sequenced input: naive CD4+ T cells sorted from blood. The cell subset or site label, read with the paper, signifies: CD45RA+ positively selected. The chain is encoded by TRBV2 joined to TRBJ1-4; the D region possibly corresponds to TRBD1 (5 bases align). The DNA sequence is TGTGCCAGCAGTGACGCAAGCCTCGGGACCGAAAAACTGTTTTTT. This is translated as CASSDASLGTEKLFF.